The TCR beta chain under discussion was sequenced for a study of shared clonotypes between healthy human individuals (dated by TCRdb to 2018 to 2020). Looking at the study overall: A couple of women and a few men aged 18 to 49 years were included in the cohort. For each donor, three plates each were used for CD4 naive and CD4 memory, two plates were used for CD8 naive, and one plate was used for CD8 memory. The study deeply sequenced blood TCR repertoires of several healthy adults to estimate repertoire size and the extent of clonotype sharing between individuals. Different laboratories and diverse techniques were used to prepare libraries and sequence TCR repertoires, to increase sequencing depth and limit assay-specific biases. Per donor, leukapheresis produced somewhere between about 0.94 and 9 billion PBMCs. The paper as a whole reports these results and caveats: Clonotypes shared by all four sorted-subset donors showed higher generation probabilities than non-shared clonotypes. Larger estimated clonotype richness was generally found for naive subsets than for memory subsets. Pairwise subsampling indicated that sequencing depth was expected to affect the degree of clonotype sharing among donors. The small number of donors limited the genetic and exposure-history diversity represented. Even with the large sequencing depth, rarefaction of the sorted-subset datasets indicated that sequencing was incomplete. Sampling was limited to blood, and TCR repertoires in tissue likely differ from TCR repertoires in blood. About 5% of naive CD4, 3.5% of naive CD8, 2.3% of memory CD4, and about 0.4% of memory CD8 clonotypes were shared across several donors.

Using the deep immunoSEQ assay, TCR CDR3 regions were amplified from genomic DNA by multiplex PCR. For each cell subset, the extracted genomic DNA was distributed evenly across all wells of several immunoSEQ 96-well plates, and each plate served as one replicate. For sorted subsets, each replicate PCR was loaded with 150 to 250 ng genomic DNA, equivalent to 25,000 to 30,000 T cell genomes. Purified libraries were measured with a Qubit 3.0 fluorometer, size-checked on a Bioanalyzer 2100, and measured again with the KAPA Library Quantification kit. Every immunoSEQ 96-well plate was sequenced on a dedicated single-read 150-cycle Illumina NextSeq 550 flow cell. In the source study's methods: Because the immunoSEQ output held only junctional sequences and lacked quality scores, the filtering could not match the filtering applied to full-length reads. Sequences were annotated with PyIR, a Python wrapper for IgBLAST v1.9, using IMGT germline references to assign V/J genes and CDR3. Reads were filtered out if the reads had weak V/J assignments (E-value above 1e-6), no CDR3, stop codons, out-of-frame junctions, or ambiguous translated residues. A V3J clonotype was defined by an identical inferred V gene, J gene, and CDR3 amino acid sequence. Percentage overlap between repertoires was calculated by dividing the number of shared unique clonotypes by the size of the smaller repertoire. Repertoire richness was assessed with RTK rarefaction, the Chao1 estimator, and Recon v2.1 estimates of unobserved clonotypes. For all TCRbeta clonotypes obtained by the gDNA method from four donors, generation probabilities were computed with OLGA. Not all clones reach the TCRdb copy of this immuneACCESS table, which keeps in-frame sequences only. Checked studies attribute under half of the gap to unresolved V genes and leave the rest unexplained. V, J and clone size are those of that table, while D and trimming were read from the DNA. Counted in this sample were a few hundred thousand clones; around 79% of them appeared once. The ten largest clonotypes hold about 10% of the sample.

As concerns this clone: Its antigen target is currently unknown. Base qualities are not provided; no much larger clone lies one nucleotide away.

Healthy HIV-negative adults with no recently reported acute infections or vaccinations were included as donors. Every donor was a Caucasian adult residing in Nashville, Tennessee, USA. CD4+ T cells were enriched by magnetic negative selection; naive cells were then positively selected on CD45RA, and the negative fraction formed the memory subset. Blood was obtained by leukapheresis, after which PBMCs were separated by Ficoll-Histopaque density gradient centrifugation and cryopreserved in liquid nitrogen vapor phase. Purity and quantity of every magnetically sorted T cell population were checked by analytical flow cytometry. Each sorted fraction had its genomic DNA isolated and then quantified by UV absorbance on a Nanodrop 2000c. The germline V gene (reference sequence) gives CDR1 as GTSNPN and CDR2 as SVGIG. The CDR3 measures 14 amino acids from cysteine to phenylalanine. Of all the DNA, just the CDR3 is kept, 42 bases in frame from base 1. The junction carries 7 bases between V and J, which are trimmed by 0 bases and 1 base respectively.

The chain couples TRBV30 to TRBJ1-5; no D gene can be assigned with confidence. The sequence derives from a man under 40 in good health. The specimen sequenced was memory CD4+ T cells sorted from blood. The cell subset or site label, as the study defines it: CD45RA-negative fraction. CDR3 sequence: CAWSVPPSNQPQHF. Here is the DNA: TGTGCCTGGAGTGTACCCCCAAGCAATCAGCCCCAGCATTTT.